The 21 T cell receptor beta chains listed next were all sequenced from one sample in a study of cytomegalovirus exposure and HLA in healthy donors. Assay: immunoSEQ multiplex PCR; the TCRdb copy retains only in-frame clones and omits some. This table holds about 73,000 clones, approximately 95% found once. The specimen sequenced was PBMCs. These TCRs come from a man aged 18-30 years in good health and CMV-seronegative.

This chain uses TRBV30 with TRBJ1-1, with D possibly TRBD1 on 5 matching bases. The V gene lost 7 bases and the J gene lost 4 bases, with 13 bases spanning the gap. Germline V gene sequence: CDR1 GTSNPN, CDR2 SVGIG (reference sequence). This CDR3 is built from 12 residues. The CDR3 DNA reads as TGTGCCTCCCAGGGTCGGGCCACTGAAGCTTTCTTT. Residues: CASQGRATEAFF.

The J gene is TRBJ1-1, the V gene TRBV5-8, with D possibly being TRBD1 (5 bases). The length of the CDR3 is 15 residues. From germline, CDR1 is SGHTS and CDR2 YDEGEE. Trimming took off 4 bases at V and 6 bases at J, with 19 bases between the two ends. The CDR3 sequence: CASSLRGLGLAEAFF. The DNA of the CDR3 is TGTGCCAGCAGCCTCCGGGGGTTGGGGCTCGCTGAAGCTTTCTTT.

V usage is TRBV9 and J usage is TRBJ1-5; 9 bases match TRBD1. Unmatched junction bases numbered 3, after V lost 3 bases and J lost 5 bases. The CDR3 sequence is 14 residues long. Germline CDR1 SGDLS, CDR2 YYNGEE. CDR3 in DNA: TGTGCCAGCAGCGCTACAGGGGGCGATCAGCCCCAGCATTTT. This encodes CASSATGGDQPQHF.

The genes are TRBV10-3 and TRBJ1-4; possibly TRBD1 for D (5 bases). Germline V CDR1 and CDR2: ENHRY, SYGVKD. Trimming removed 10 bases at V and 3 bases at J, with 15 bases between. The CDR3 length is 14 residues. CDR3 DNA sequence: TGTGCCACCCGGGCCGGGGGGGCTAATGAAAAACTGTTTTTT. Residues: CATRAGGANEKLFF.

CDR3 region: CASSEGGPLRGAFF. The CDR3 DNA reads as TGTGCCAGCAGTGAAGGGGGGCCGCTTAGGGGAGCTTTCTTT. V and J are TRBV6-1 and TRBJ1-1; tentative D call: TRBD1 (6 bases). CDR1 is MNHNS and CDR2 is SASEGT in the germline V gene. V lost 1 base and J lost 10, with 16 bases in between. The CDR3 consists of 14 residues.

This sequence joins TRBV13 and TRBJ2-7, with 9 bases matching TRBD2. Looked up from germline, CDR1 is PRHDT and CDR2 is FYEKMQ (reference sequence). Trimming cost V 5 bases and J 6 bases; bases outside gene matches: 20. The CDR3 length is 18 residues. For the CDR3, the DNA is TGTGCCAGCAGCGCTGGGAGTCCTAGCGGGGATGCCGGCGCCGAGCAGTACTTC. It yields the protein CASSAGSPSGDAGAEQYF.

This clone occurred once. The chain uses TRBV13 and TRBJ1-4; 8 nucleotides match TRBD1. The CDR3 has 14 residues. Per the germline V gene, CDR1 is PRHDT and CDR2 is FYEKMQ (reference sequence). Trimming removed 5 bases from V and 3 bases from J; junction bases left unmatched: 2. DNA of the CDR3: TGTGCCAGCAGCGGACAGGGCTCTAATGAAAAACTGTTTTTT. Amino acid sequence: CASSGQGSNEKLFF.

The V call is TRBV29-1, the J call TRBJ1-2; 7 bases are shared with TRBD1. The germline gives CDR1 SQVTM, CDR2 ANQGSEA. The CDR3 contains 16 residues. Germline trimming cut 6 bases from V and 7 bases from J; bases unmatched to any gene: 20. CDR3 bases: TGCAGCGTAGGGAAGGGACAGCGACCAGTCAAATCTGGCTACACCTTC. Amino acid sequence: CSVGKGQRPVKSGYTF.

The CDR3 DNA reads as TGTGCCAGCCAGACAGGGACCGCTGAAGCTTTCTTT. As protein: CASQTGTAEAFF. The V call is TRBV6-5, the J call TRBJ1-1; 7 bases are shared with TRBD1. The trim removed 8 bases at V and 6 bases at J, leaving 6 bases unmatched. The CDR3 sequence is 12 residues long. CDR1 MNHEY and CDR2 SVGAGI come from the germline V gene.

The chain has TRBV9 and TRBJ2-3; 10 nucleotides match TRBD1. Per the germline V gene, CDR1 is SGDLS and CDR2 is YYNGEE. This CDR3 contains 17 residues. The junction had 9 bases not matched to a gene; V was cut back by 3 bases and J by 2 bases. The CDR3 here is CASSEGPTGGSTDTQYF. The CDR3 nucleotides are TGTGCCAGCAGCGAGGGGCCGACAGGGGGCTCCACAGATACGCAGTATTTT.

The V call is TRBV10-2, the J call TRBJ2-7; D gene unclear. The CDR3 has 12 amino acids. V lost 5 bases, J lost 3 bases, and 8 bases lay in between. Germline CDR1 WSHSY, CDR2 SAAADI. The CDR3 spells CASSTNGYEQYF. CDR3 nucleotide sequence: TGCGCCAGCAGTACCAACGGCTACGAGCAGTACTTC.

This sequence joins TRBV28 and TRBJ1-5; D remains ambiguous. The CDR3 totals 13 residues. CDR1 and CDR2 from the germline V gene are MDHEN and SYDVKM. V lost 2 bases and J 4 bases, leaving 6 bases between the germline ends. The CDR3 DNA follows: TGTGCCAGCAGTTTAGTACGGAATCAGCCCCAGCATTTT. Translating gives CASSLVRNQPQHF. Using reference TRBV28 and TRBJ1-5 for the parts outside the CDR3, the full variable domain is DVKVTQSSRYLVKRTGEKVFLECVQDMDHENMFWYRQDPGLGLRLIYFSYDVKMKEKGDIPEGYSVSREKKERFSLILESASTNQTSMYLCASSLVRNQPQHFGDGTRLSIL.

In DNA, the CDR3 is TGCGCCAGCAGCCAGTTACAGGGCCCCCTGAACACTGAAGCTTTCTTT. It encodes CASSQLQGPLNTEAFF. The gene calls are TRBV4-1 and TRBJ1-1; maybe TRBD1 (6 bases). From germline, CDR1 is MGHRA and CDR2 YSYEKL. The CDR3 is 16 amino acids. Trimming removed 3 bases at V and 0 bases at J, with 14 bases between.

The DNA of the CDR3 is TGCGCCAGCAGTTACAAACAGGGGGCTGATGGCTACACCTTC. This gives the protein CASSYKQGADGYTF. This chain joins TRBV10-2 and TRBJ1-2; 9 nucleotides align to TRBD1. There are 14 residues in the CDR3. Germline CDR1 WSHSY, CDR2 SAAADI. Trimming cost V 5 bases and J 6 bases; bases outside gene matches: 7.

The gene calls are TRBV28 and TRBJ1-4, with 9 nucleotides matching TRBD1. CDR3 length equals 16 residues. The germline V gene has CDR1 MDHEN and CDR2 SYDVKM. The V and J ends lost 3 bases and 7 bases, in that order; junction bases with no gene match: 9. CDR3 DNA: TGTGCCAGCAGTTTTATTGGGACAGGGAGGGGTGAAAAACTGTTTTTT. It translates to CASSFIGTGRGEKLFF.

The CDR3, as DNA: TGTGCCAGCAGCGGGAGACTAGCGGGGTACAATGAGCAGTTCTTC. Translation: CASSGRLAGYNEQFF. V is TRBV5-4 and J is TRBJ2-1; TRBD2 matches 11 bases. J was trimmed by 4 bases and V by 4 bases; bases with no gene match: 4. This CDR3 is built from 15 residues. Germline V gene data show CDR1 as SGHNT and CDR2 as YYREEE (reference sequence).

This chain connects TRBV4-3 to TRBJ2-1, with D tentatively TRBD1 (5 bases). Germline loops: CDR1 LGHNA, CDR2 YSLEER. This CDR3 contains 13 residues. The V end was cut by 0 bases, the J end by 10 bases, with 10 bases between. CDR3 residues: CASSQDPDREQFF. The CDR3 region has the DNA TGCGCCAGCAGCCAAGATCCCGACAGAGAGCAGTTCTTC.

This clone was counted once. V is TRBV27 and J is TRBJ2-3, with 7 bases that match TRBD2. Germline V CDR1 and CDR2: MNHEY, SMNVEV (reference sequence). The CDR3 runs to 15 residues. V was pared by 5 bases and J by 1 base, with 6 bases of the junction left unmatched. The CDR3 spells CASSPVAGGTDTQYF. CDR3 nucleotide sequence: TGTGCCAGCAGTCCGGTGGCGGGGGGCACAGATACGCAGTATTTT.

The count of this clone is one. The chain joins TRBV27 to TRBJ2-6, with D unresolved. Trimming took off 3 bases at V and 4 bases at J, with 10 bases between the two ends. Per germline, CDR1 MNHEY and CDR2 SMNVEV (reference sequence). CDR3 size: 15 residues. CDR3 residues: CASSFVRSGANVLTF. CDR3 sequence (DNA): TGTGCCAGCAGTTTTGTGCGTTCCGGGGCCAACGTCCTGACTTTC.

The rearrangement links TRBV13 to TRBJ2-3; TRBD1 matches at 7 bases. V dropped 4 bases and J dropped 6; count of bases not matched to a gene: 13. Germline CDR1 PRHDT, CDR2 FYEKMQ (reference sequence). CDR3 length: 16 amino acids. Here the CDR3 reads CASSSQRQGRGDTQYF. The DNA of the CDR3 is TGTGCCAGCAGCTCCCAGCGACAGGGAAGGGGGGATACGCAGTATTTT.

A remark on this clone: Other DNA variants within this sample encode the same CDR3. The gene calls are TRBV15 and TRBJ1-1; D remains unclear. V was clipped by 0 bases and J by 2 bases, with 4 bases between them. The CDR3 length is 13 residues. CDR1 is LNHNV and CDR2 is YYDKDF in the germline V gene (reference sequence). CDR3 loop: CATSRDRNTEAFF. The CDR3 nucleotides read TGTGCCACCAGCAGAGACCGTAACACTGAAGCTTTCTTT. The full variable domain, in which reference TRBV15 and TRBJ1-1 provide the parts outside the CDR3, is DAMVIQNPRYQVTQFGKPVTLSCSQTLNHNVMYWYQQKSSQAPKLLFHYYDKDFNNEADTPDNFQSRRPNTSFCFLDIRSPGLGDTAMYLCATSRDRNTEAFFGQGTRLTVV.